This T cell receptor beta chain originates from a study of CD8+ T cells in alopecia areata. Study findings and constraints: Tofacitinib significantly brought down scalp clonality and expanded CD8+ clones among top 100.

On this clone: The antigen remains undetermined.

CDR1 and CDR2 (germline): GTSNPN, SVGIG (reference sequence). The CDR3 runs 16 residues. Trimming took 3 bases from V and 0 from J, leaving 15 bases between them. Treatment denoted: oral pan-JAK inhibitor, 5-10 mg twice daily. Those with alopecia areata gave lesional scalp punch biopsies and peripheral blood. cDNA prepared by RNA extraction and subsequent reverse transcription served as the template for sequencing. Clones were sequenced by immunoSEQ multiplex PCR, and TCRdb holds only the in-frame ones, with some missing. The sample records about 120,000 clones, 50% to 55% being singletons. This sequence originates from a human donor with alopecia areata. V is TRBV30 and J is TRBJ2-1; either TRBD1 or TRBD2 may fit D (6 bases each). Source: CD4+ T cells sorted from blood, taken at week 4, from a patient treated with tofacitinib. DNA for the CDR3: TGTGCCTGGAGAAGGCCCGGGGGCTACTCCTACAATGAGCAGTTCTTC. Translated, it gives CAWRRPGGYSYNEQFF.